This T cell receptor beta chain was profiled in a study of early T cells in non-severe SARS-CoV-2 infection. In the study overall: The authors sequenced bulk RNA from unsorted whole blood, leaving chains unpaired.

The V gene's germline CDR1 is MNHEY and CDR2 SVGAGI. The CDR3 loop spans 17 amino acids. J was trimmed by 6 bases and V by 0 bases; bases with no gene match: 13. From the 5' RACE reads, TCRdb called clonotypes with MiXCR, one entry per CDR3 protein. The data contain 50,000 to 65,000 distinct CDR3 sequences, around an eighth of them singletons. The TCR comes from an adult who was a healthcare worker with PCR-confirmed SARS-CoV-2 infection or an uninfected control (not recorded which). Sequenced sample: whole blood. The chain recombines TRBV6-5 with TRBJ1-1; 7 nucleotides line up with TRBD1. The CDR3 is CASSYSGTAVARAEAFF. CDR3 DNA sequence: TGTGCCAGCAGTTACTCCGGGACAGCCGTCGCTAGGGCTGAAGCTTTCTTT.